The 19 T cell receptor beta chains reported below all come from one sample, sequenced in a study of CD8 T cells in ankylosing spondylitis. Each CDR3 protein gets one entry after TCRdb re-called the 5' RACE reads with MiXCR. The sample contains 300,000 to 400,000 distinct CDR3 sequences, 20% to 25% of which appear only once. The sequenced sample consisted of blood, either unsorted or a sorted T cell fraction (not recorded which). These receptors all stem from a male donor with ankylosing spondylitis or in good health (not recorded which).

The chain links TRBV28 to TRBJ2-1; TRBD1 is a possible D gene (6 bases). CDR1 is MDHEN and CDR2 is SYDVKM in the germline V gene. Trimming shortened V by 9 bases and J by 7 bases, and 16 bases separated the two germline ends. The CDR3 contains 13 residues. CDR3 region: CASNRDITNEQFF. The CDR3 DNA is TGTGCCAGTAACCGGGACATAACTAATGAGCAGTTCTTC.

This clonotype was seen a few times. This chain uses TRBV29-1 with TRBJ2-7; 10 bases map to TRBD1. V gave up 4 bases and J gave up 3 bases; unmatched junction bases: 6. CDR1 and CDR2 (germline): SQVTM, ANQGSEA. The CDR3 contains 14 residues. The CDR3, as DNA: TGCAGCGTTGCAACGGGACAGGGGTTCTACGAGCAGTACTTC. Translation gives CSVATGQGFYEQYF.

This clonotype was seen a few times. The chain is built from TRBV12-3 or TRBV12-4 and TRBJ2-5; TRBD1 matches at 9 bases. The CDR3 covers 16 residues. With V trimmed by 5 bases and J by 5 bases, 12 bases remained unmatched. The CDR3 region has the DNA TGTGCCAGCAGTCTAACCCGGACAGGGGCGTGGGAGACCCAGTACTTC. It is translated as CASSLTRTGAWETQYF.

This clonotype was picked up many times. V gene TRBV12-3 or TRBV12-4 combines with J gene TRBJ2-4; 12 bases fit TRBD2. The CDR3 is 15 residues long. J lost 15 bases, V lost 6 bases, and 15 bases had no gene match. CDR3 residues: CASSLGLAGHGFRYF. CDR3 nucleotide sequence: TGTGCCAGCAGCCTAGGACTAGCGGGACACGGATTCCGGTACTTC.

The chain uses TRBV20-1 and TRBJ2-7; 8 bases line up with TRBD2. The germline V gene has CDR1 DFQATT and CDR2 SNEGSKA (reference sequence). The V segment lost 2 bases and the J segment 3 bases; nucleotides outside the gene matches: 3. This CDR3 is built from 13 residues. The chain's CDR3 is CSARLAGNYEQYF. Here the CDR3 DNA reads TGCAGTGCTAGATTAGCGGGGAACTACGAGCAGTACTTC.

The chain employs TRBV6-1 and TRBJ2-3, with TRBD1 identical over 9 bases. With V trimmed by 4 bases and J by 5 bases, 4 bases remained unmatched. The germline V gene encodes CDR1 MNHNS and CDR2 SASEGT. The length of the CDR3 is 14 residues. CDR3 in DNA: TGTGCCAGCAGTGGTCGGACAGGGGTAGATACGCAGTATTTT. It translates to CASSGRTGVDTQYF.

A remark on this clonotype: The junction differs from germline at one of its ends, possibly a read error. The chain combines TRBV12-3 or TRBV12-4 with TRBJ2-5; 12 nucleotides match TRBD2. CDR3 size: 17 residues. The DNA of the CDR3 is TGTCCCAGCAGTTCATCTACTAGCGGGGGGCCCGGAGAGACCCAGTACTTC. It yields the protein CPSSSSTSGGPGETQYF.

Only a few counts were recorded for this clonotype. V gene TRBV25-1 combines with J gene TRBJ2-6, with D unresolved. Looked up from germline, CDR1 is MGHDK and CDR2 is SYGVNS. This CDR3 spans 17 amino acids. V was pared by 0 bases and J by 0 bases, with 9 bases between. The CDR3 spells CASSEYNRASGANVLTF. The CDR3 coding sequence is TGTGCCAGCAGTGAATATAACCGGGCCTCTGGGGCCAACGTCCTGACTTTC.

The rearrangement links TRBV7-9 to TRBJ1-1, with D unclear. The CDR3 totals 13 residues. Germline V gives CDR1 SEHNR, CDR2 FQNEAQ (reference sequence). V lost 4 bases and J lost 6, with 12 bases in between. CDR3 DNA: TGTGCCAGCAGCTCGCTTTGGGAGGCTGAAGCTTTCTTT. Translated, it gives CASSSLWEAEAFF.

The chain uses TRBV3-1 and TRBJ1-5; 8 bases align to TRBD1. CDR3 size: 15 residues. Germline CDR1 is LGHDT and CDR2 is YNNKEL (reference sequence). Trimming cost V 4 bases and J 9 bases; bases outside gene matches: 11. CDR3 DNA sequence: TGTGCCAGCAGCCCACGGACAGGGATCCATTGGCCCCAGCATTTT. Its protein product is CASSPRTGIHWPQHF.

In its sample, this clonotype was seen a few times. The chain uses TRBV9 and TRBJ1-1, with D perhaps TRBD1 (6 bases). The V and J ends lost 3 bases and 5 bases respectively, with 20 bases between them. This CDR3 region has 16 residues. Germline values: CDR1 SGDLS, CDR2 YYNGEE. The CDR3 loop is CASSANQGLGSTEAFF. CDR3 coding DNA: TGTGCCAGCAGCGCCAATCAGGGGCTGGGGTCGACTGAAGCTTTCTTT.

The V gene is TRBV6-5, the J gene TRBJ2-7; D is uncertain. Deletions cut 0 bases from V and 4 bases from J, with 13 bases between. This CDR3 comprises 15 residues. Germline loops: CDR1 MNHEY, CDR2 SVGAGI. The CDR3 region is CASSYSFFTQYEQYF. CDR3 in DNA: TGTGCCAGCAGTTACTCCTTTTTTACCCAGTACGAGCAGTACTTC.

The table lists this clonotype with a few counts. This rearrangement joins TRBV29-1 to TRBJ2-1; D gene uncertain. CDR1 and CDR2 (germline): SQVTM, ANQGSEA. CDR3 length: 14 amino acids. V was shortened by 4 bases and J by 7 bases, with 17 bases between the two germline ends. The CDR3 region has the DNA TGCAGCGTTGGCCCCCCGGCTGAACGAAATGAGCAGTTCTTC. Encoded protein: CSVGPPAERNEQFF.

This clonotype was seen only a few times. CDR3 sequence: CASSSERGQGGGITYEQYF. The CDR3 DNA reads TGTGCCAGCAGCTCCGAGAGAGGACAGGGGGGCGGAATTACCTACGAGCAGTACTTC. The chain employs TRBV9 and TRBJ2-7, with 10 positions matching TRBD1. After removal of 4 bases from V and 2 bases from J, the junction contained 18 bases not matched to a gene. Germline values: CDR1 SGDLS, CDR2 YYNGEE. This CDR3 has 19 amino acids.

This clonotype came up a few times. V usage is TRBV12-3 or TRBV12-4 and J usage is TRBJ2-7; D is unresolved. This CDR3 contains 14 residues. Trimming took 4 bases from V and 4 from J, leaving 14 bases between them. CDR3 in amino acids: CASSSGFRPYEQYF. CDR3 DNA sequence: TGTGCCAGCAGTTCAGGATTTCGCCCTTACGAGCAGTACTTC.

This chain uses TRBV2 with TRBJ2-4; 11 nucleotides agree with TRBD1. V lost 4 bases to trimming and J lost 8 bases; unmatched junction nucleotides: 7. Germline assignment: CDR1 SNHLY and CDR2 FYNNEI. This CDR3 spans 15 amino acids. This CDR3 is CASSGADRGRDIQYF. In DNA, the CDR3 is TGTGCCAGCAGTGGGGCGGACAGGGGGCGCGACATTCAGTACTTC.

The genes are TRBV5-1 and TRBJ2-7, with D perhaps TRBD1 or TRBD2 (5 bases each). CDR3 length equals 15 residues. V dropped 4 bases and J dropped 1 base, with 15 bases sitting between them. Germline V lookup: CDR1 SGHRS, CDR2 YFSETQ. CDR3 protein: CASSPGRGGSYEQYF. CDR3 sequence (DNA): TGCGCCAGCAGCCCCGGCCGGGGCGGGTCCTACGAGCAGTACTTC.

This clonotype was counted only a few times. The rearrangement joins TRBV29-1 to TRBJ2-6; 7 nucleotides match TRBD1. Germline V CDR1 and CDR2: SQVTM, ANQGSEA. The junction had 9 bases not matched to a gene; V was cut back by 7 bases and J by 0 bases. The CDR3 is made up of 16 amino acids. As DNA, the CDR3 is TGCAGCGCCGGCATGACAGGGAACTCTGGGGCCAACGTCCTGACTTTC. Its protein is CSAGMTGNSGANVLTF.

The chain uses TRBV3-1 and TRBJ1-1; D is undetermined. Germline CDR1 LGHDT, CDR2 YNNKEL (reference sequence). This CDR3 is built from 14 residues. V dropped 7 bases and J dropped 1 base, with 13 bases sitting between them. CDR3 nucleotide sequence: TGTGCCAGCAACACCCCCAGGAGGAACACTGAAGCTTTCTTT. Amino acid sequence: CASNTPRRNTEAFF.